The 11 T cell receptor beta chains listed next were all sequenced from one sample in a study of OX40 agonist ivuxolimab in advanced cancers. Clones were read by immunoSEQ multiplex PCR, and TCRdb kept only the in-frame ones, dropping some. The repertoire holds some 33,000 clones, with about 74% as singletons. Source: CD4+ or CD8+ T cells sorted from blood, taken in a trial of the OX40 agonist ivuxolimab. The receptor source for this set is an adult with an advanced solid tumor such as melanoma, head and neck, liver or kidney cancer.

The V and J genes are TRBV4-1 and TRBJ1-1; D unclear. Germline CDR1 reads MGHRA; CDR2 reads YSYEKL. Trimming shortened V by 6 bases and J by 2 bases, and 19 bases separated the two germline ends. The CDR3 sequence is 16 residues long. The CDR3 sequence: CASSQPLGSGNTEAFF. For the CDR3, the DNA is TGCGCCAGCAGTCAACCCCTGGGATCAGGAAACACTGAAGCTTTCTTT.

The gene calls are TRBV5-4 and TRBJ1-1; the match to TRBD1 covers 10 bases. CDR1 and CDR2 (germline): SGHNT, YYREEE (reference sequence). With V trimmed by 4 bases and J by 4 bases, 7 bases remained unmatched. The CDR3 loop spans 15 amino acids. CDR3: CASSSPGQGGTEAFF. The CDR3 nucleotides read TGTGCCAGCAGCAGCCCTGGACAGGGGGGCACTGAAGCTTTCTTT. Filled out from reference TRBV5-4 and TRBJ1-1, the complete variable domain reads ETGVTQSPTHLIKTRGQQVTLRCSSQSGHNTVSWYQQALGQGPQFIFQYYREEENGRGNFPPRFSGLQFPNYSSELNVNALELDDSALYLCASSSPGQGGTEAFFGQGTRLTVV.

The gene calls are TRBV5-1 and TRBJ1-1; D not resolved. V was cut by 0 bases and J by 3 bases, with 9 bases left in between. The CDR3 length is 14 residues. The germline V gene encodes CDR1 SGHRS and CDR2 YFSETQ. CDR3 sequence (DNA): TGCGCCAGCAGCTTGGGGGATGCTTACACTGAAGCTTTCTTT. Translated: CASSLGDAYTEAFF.

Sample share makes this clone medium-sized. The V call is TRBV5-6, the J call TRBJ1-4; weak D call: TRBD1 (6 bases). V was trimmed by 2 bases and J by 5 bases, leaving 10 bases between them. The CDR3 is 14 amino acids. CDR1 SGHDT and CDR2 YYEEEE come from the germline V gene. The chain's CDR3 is CASSFRGSNEKLFF. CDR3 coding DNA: TGTGCCAGCAGCTTTAGGGGGTCGAATGAAAAACTGTTTTTT.

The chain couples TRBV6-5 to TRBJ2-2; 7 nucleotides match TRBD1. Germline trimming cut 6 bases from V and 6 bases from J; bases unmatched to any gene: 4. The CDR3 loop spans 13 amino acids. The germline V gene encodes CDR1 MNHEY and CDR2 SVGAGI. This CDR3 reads CASREQGPGELFF. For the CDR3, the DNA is TGTGCCAGCAGAGAACAGGGGCCCGGGGAGCTGTTTTTT.

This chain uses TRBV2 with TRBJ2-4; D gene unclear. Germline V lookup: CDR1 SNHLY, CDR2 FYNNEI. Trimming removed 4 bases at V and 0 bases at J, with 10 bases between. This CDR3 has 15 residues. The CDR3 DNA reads TGTGCCAGCAGTGCCGGTGAGATAGCCAAAAACATTCAGTACTTC. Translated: CASSAGEIAKNIQYF.

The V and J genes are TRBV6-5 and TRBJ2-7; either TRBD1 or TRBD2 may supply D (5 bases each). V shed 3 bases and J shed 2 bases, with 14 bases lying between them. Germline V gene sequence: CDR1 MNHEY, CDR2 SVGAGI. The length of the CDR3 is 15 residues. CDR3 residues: CASSYGRGVTYEQYF. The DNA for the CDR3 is TGTGCCAGCAGTTATGGTAGAGGGGTAACCTACGAGCAGTACTTC.

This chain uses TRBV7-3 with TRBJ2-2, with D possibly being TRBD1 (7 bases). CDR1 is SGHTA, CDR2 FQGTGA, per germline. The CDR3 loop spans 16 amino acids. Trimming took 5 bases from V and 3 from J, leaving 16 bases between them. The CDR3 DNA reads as TGTGCCAGCAGCCTTCGTGGAGGGGGCTACACCGGGGAGCTGTTTTTT. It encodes CASSLRGGGYTGELFF.

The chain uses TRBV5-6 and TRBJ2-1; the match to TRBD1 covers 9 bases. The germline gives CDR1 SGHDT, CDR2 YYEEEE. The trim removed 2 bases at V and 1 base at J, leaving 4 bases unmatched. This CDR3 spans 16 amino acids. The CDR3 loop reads CASSFNRGRSYNEQFF. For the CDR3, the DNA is TGTGCCAGCAGCTTCAACAGGGGGCGGTCCTACAATGAGCAGTTCTTC.

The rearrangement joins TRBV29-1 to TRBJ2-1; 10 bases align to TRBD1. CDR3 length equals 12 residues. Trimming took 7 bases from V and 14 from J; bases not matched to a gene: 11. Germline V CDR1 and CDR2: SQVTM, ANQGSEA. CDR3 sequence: CSGGTGAPPKFF. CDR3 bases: TGCAGCGGAGGGACAGGGGCCCCTCCTAAGTTCTTC.

This chain's CDR3 is CSGVISEKLFF. DNA of the CDR3: TGCAGCGGAGTGATCAGTGAAAAACTGTTTTTT. This chain uses TRBV29-1 with TRBJ1-4; D unresolved. V was pared by 7 bases and J by 7 bases, with 10 bases between. The CDR3 length is 11 residues. Per the germline V gene, CDR1 is SQVTM and CDR2 is ANQGSEA.